A selection of T cell receptor beta chains follows, all from one sample in a study of blood T cells in healthy people across ages. In TCRdb, the 5' RACE reads were re-called with MiXCR into one record per CDR3 protein. The sample shows about 1,500,000 distinct CDR3 sequences, about 28% of them seen only once. What was sequenced was blood. The receptors originated from a woman aged 25 to 45 in good health. CDR3s include the opening cysteine and the closing phenylalanine or tryptophan. D genes are given only for firm matches. The listing skips clone size in some rows; elsewhere it reads once, few, many or a size class.

V gene: TRBV3-1
J gene: TRBJ2-5
CDR3 length: 13
D gene: -
clone size: -
CDR3 DNA: TGTGCCAGCAGCCAAGATCAGGTGGAGACCCAGTACTTC
CDR3 protein: CASSQDQVETQYF

V gene: TRBV11-2
J gene: TRBJ1-1
CDR3 length: 17
D gene: TRBD1
clone size: many
CDR3 DNA: TGTGCCAGCAGCGCGACACCGGGACAGGGATTTAACACTGAAGCTTTCTTT
CDR3 protein: CASSATPGQGFNTEAFF

V gene: TRBV5-1
J gene: TRBJ1-2
CDR3 length: 15
D gene: -
clone size: -
CDR3 DNA: TGCGCCAGCAGCTTGATTCAGGTCCCTAAGGATGGCTACACCTTC
CDR3 protein: CASSLIQVPKDGYTF

V gene: TRBV5-1
J gene: TRBJ1-4
CDR3 length: 17
D gene: TRBD1
clone size: few
CDR3 DNA: TGCGCCAGCAGCCACAGACAGGGGGCATCAACTAATGAAAAACTGTTTTTT
CDR3 protein: CASSHRQGASTNEKLFF

V gene: TRBV6-6
J gene: TRBJ2-7
CDR3 length: 15
D gene: TRBD2
clone size: few
CDR3 DNA: TGTGCCAGTGGACAGCAGCCTAGCGGGGGATACGAGCAGTACTTC
CDR3 protein: CASGQQPSGGYEQYF

V gene: TRBV10-3
J gene: TRBJ2-3
CDR3 length: 13
D gene: -
clone size: few
CDR3 DNA: TGTGCCATCAGCGAGAGCGAGGAAGATACGCAGTATTTT
CDR3 protein: CAISESEEDTQYF

V gene: TRBV9
J gene: TRBJ1-1
CDR3 length: 16
D gene: -
clone size: -
CDR3 DNA: TGTGCCAGCAGCGTAGGGCATCAGGGTTACGTAAGTGAAGCTTTCTTT
CDR3 protein: CASSVGHQGYVSEAFF

V gene: TRBV7-9
J gene: TRBJ2-7
CDR3 length: 13
D gene: TRBD2
clone size: -
CDR3 DNA: TGTGCCAGCAGCCGGGACTACAACTACGAGCAGTACTTC
CDR3 protein: CASSRDYNYEQYF

V gene: TRBV4-1
J gene: TRBJ2-7
CDR3 length: 15
D gene: TRBD1
clone size: few
CDR3 DNA: TGCGCCAGCAGCCAGACCGGGACAGGGGGCCCCGAGCAGTACTTC
CDR3 protein: CASSQTGTGGPEQYF

V gene: TRBV24-1
J gene: TRBJ2-1
CDR3 length: 15
D gene: -
clone size: many
CDR3 DNA: TGTGCCACCGGTGGGACCCCCGGGGTTTACAATGAGCAGTTCTTC
CDR3 protein: CATGGTPGVYNEQFF

V gene: TRBV10-3
J gene: TRBJ2-7
CDR3 length: 15
D gene: -
clone size: few
CDR3 DNA: TGTGCCATCAGTGAAATTGGGGGAGCCTCCTACGAGCAGTACTTC
CDR3 protein: CAISEIGGASYEQYF

V gene: TRBV20-1
J gene: TRBJ2-1
CDR3 length: 15
D gene: TRBD1
clone size: -
CDR3 DNA: TGCAGTGCCAGGGGCAGGGACAGGGTGTACAATGAGCAGTTCTTC
CDR3 protein: CSARGRDRVYNEQFF

V gene: TRBV6-1
J gene: TRBJ2-5
CDR3 length: 14
D gene: TRBD2
clone size: -
CDR3 DNA: TGTGCCAGCAGTGAAGCAGGCGGGGGGGCAACCCAGTACTTC
CDR3 protein: CASSEAGGGATQYF

V gene: TRBV7-9
J gene: TRBJ1-5
CDR3 length: 12
D gene: -
clone size: -
CDR3 DNA: TGTCAACAAGGCAGGGGTAATCAGCCCCAGCATTTT
CDR3 protein: CQQGRGNQPQHF

V gene: TRBV5-1
J gene: TRBJ2-4
CDR3 length: 15
D gene: -
clone size: many
CDR3 DNA: TGCGCCAGCAGCGACGACAACAGGGCTCGGGACATTCAGTACTTC
CDR3 protein: CASSDDNRARDIQYF

V gene: TRBV7-9
J gene: TRBJ2-4
CDR3 length: 17
D gene: TRBD1
clone size: -
CDR3 DNA: TGTGCCAGCAGCCCCCGGGACAGGGACCTCTCGGGTCACATTCAGTACTTC
CDR3 protein: CASSPRDRDLSGHIQYF

V gene: TRBV5-1
J gene: TRBJ1-4
CDR3 length: 14
D gene: TRBD1
clone size: -
CDR3 DNA: TGCGCCAGCAGATCCGGGACAGGGTCTGAAAAACTGTTTTTT
CDR3 protein: CASRSGTGSEKLFF

V gene: TRBV9
J gene: TRBJ2-4
CDR3 length: 12
D gene: -
clone size: few
CDR3 DNA: TGTGCCAGCAGCGTAGCTGGCGGTTCCCAGTACTTC
CDR3 protein: CASSVAGGSQYF

V gene: TRBV7-3
J gene: TRBJ2-5
CDR3 length: 14
D gene: TRBD1
clone size: many
CDR3 DNA: TGTGCCAGCAGCCCCGGGACAGAACTGGGGACCCAGTACTTC
CDR3 protein: CASSPGTELGTQYF

V gene: TRBV4-2
J gene: TRBJ1-4
CDR3 length: 14
D gene: TRBD1
clone size: -
CDR3 DNA: TGTGCCAGCAGCCAAGTGACAGGGGGGAAAAAACTGTTTTTT
CDR3 protein: CASSQVTGGKKLFF

V gene: TRBV29-1
J gene: TRBJ2-2
CDR3 length: 12
D gene: -
clone size: few
CDR3 DNA: TGCAGCGCAGTAGTCGACACCGGGGAGCTGTTTTTT
CDR3 protein: CSAVVDTGELFF